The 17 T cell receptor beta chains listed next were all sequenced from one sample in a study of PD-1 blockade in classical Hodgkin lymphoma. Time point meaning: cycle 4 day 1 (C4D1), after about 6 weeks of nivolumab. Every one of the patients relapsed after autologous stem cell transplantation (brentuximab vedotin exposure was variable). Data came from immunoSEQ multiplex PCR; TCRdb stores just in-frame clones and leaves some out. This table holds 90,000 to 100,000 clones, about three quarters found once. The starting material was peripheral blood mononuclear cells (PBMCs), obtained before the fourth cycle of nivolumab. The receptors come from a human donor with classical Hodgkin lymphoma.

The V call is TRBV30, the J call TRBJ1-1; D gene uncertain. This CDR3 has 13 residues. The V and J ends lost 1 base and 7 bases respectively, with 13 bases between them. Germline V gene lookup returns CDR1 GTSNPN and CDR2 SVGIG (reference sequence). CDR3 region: CAWSARPQREAFF. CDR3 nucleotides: TGTGCCTGGAGTGCGCGACCACAGCGTGAAGCTTTCTTT.

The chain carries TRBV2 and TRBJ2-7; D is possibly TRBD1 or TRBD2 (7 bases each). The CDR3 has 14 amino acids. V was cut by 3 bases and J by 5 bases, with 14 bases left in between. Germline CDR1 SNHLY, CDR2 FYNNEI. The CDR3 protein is CASSDRGGINEQYF. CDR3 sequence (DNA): TGTGCCAGCAGTGACAGGGGGGGTATAAACGAGCAGTACTTC. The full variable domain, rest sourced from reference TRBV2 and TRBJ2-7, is EPEVTQTPSHQVTQMGQEVILRCVPISNHLYFYWYRQILGQKVEFLVSFYNNEISEKSEIFDDQFSVERPDGSNFTLKIRSTKLEDSAMYFCASSDRGGINEQYFGPGTRLTVT.

The CDR3 DNA reads as TGTGCCAGCAGATTGTCAGCGGGCCTGAACACTGAAGCTTTCTTT. Its protein product is CASRLSAGLNTEAFF. The chain recombines TRBV19 with TRBJ1-1; D is undetermined. From germline, CDR1 is LNHDA and CDR2 SQIVND (reference sequence). The CDR3 covers 15 residues. V lost 9 bases to trimming and J lost 0 bases, with 17 bases between them.

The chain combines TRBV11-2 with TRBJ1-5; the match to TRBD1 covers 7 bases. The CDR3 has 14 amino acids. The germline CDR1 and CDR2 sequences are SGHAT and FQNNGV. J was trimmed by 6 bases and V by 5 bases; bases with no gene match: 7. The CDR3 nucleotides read TGTGCCAGCAGCCTCGACAGGGTAGGTCAGCCCCAGCATTTT. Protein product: CASSLDRVGQPQHF.

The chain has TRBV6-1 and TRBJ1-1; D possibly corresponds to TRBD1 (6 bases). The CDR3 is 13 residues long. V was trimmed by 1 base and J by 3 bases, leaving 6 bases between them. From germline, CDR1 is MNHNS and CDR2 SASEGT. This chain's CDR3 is CASSEDRDTEAFF. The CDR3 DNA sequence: TGTGCCAGCAGTGAAGACAGGGACACTGAAGCTTTCTTT.

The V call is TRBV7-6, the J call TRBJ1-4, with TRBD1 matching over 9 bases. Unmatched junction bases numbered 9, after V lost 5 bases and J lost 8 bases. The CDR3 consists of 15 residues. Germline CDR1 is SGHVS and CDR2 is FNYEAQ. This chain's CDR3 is CASSQGQGRLEKLFF. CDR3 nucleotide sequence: TGTGCCAGCAGCCAGGGACAGGGAAGGTTGGAAAAACTGTTTTTT.

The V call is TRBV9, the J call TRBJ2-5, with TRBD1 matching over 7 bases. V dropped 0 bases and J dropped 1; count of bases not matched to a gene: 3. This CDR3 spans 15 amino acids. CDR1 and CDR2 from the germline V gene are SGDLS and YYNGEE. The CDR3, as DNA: TGTGCCAGCAGCGTAGATGCAGGGGGCCAAGAGACCCAGTACTTC. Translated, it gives CASSVDAGGQETQYF.

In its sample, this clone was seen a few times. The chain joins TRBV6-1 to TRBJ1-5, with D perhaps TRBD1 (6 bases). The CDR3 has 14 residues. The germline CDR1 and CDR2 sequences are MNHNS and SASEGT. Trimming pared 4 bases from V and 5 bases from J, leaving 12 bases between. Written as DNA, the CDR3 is TGTGCCAGCAGTGCAACAGGGTTGTATCAGCCCCAGCATTTT. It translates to CASSATGLYQPQHF.

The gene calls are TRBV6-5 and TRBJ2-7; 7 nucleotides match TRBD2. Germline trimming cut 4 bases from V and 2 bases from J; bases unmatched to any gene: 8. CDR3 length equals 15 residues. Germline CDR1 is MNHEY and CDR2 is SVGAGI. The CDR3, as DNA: TGTGCCAGCAGTTTGGCGGGAGATCGCACCTACGAGCAGTACTTC. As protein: CASSLAGDRTYEQYF.

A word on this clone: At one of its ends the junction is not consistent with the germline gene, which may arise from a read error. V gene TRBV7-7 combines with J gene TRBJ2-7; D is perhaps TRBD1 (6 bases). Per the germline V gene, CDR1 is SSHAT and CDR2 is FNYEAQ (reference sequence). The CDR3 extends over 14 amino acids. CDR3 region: CASSFGRGSYEQYF. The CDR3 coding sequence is TGTGCTAGCAGCTTTGGCAGGGGCTCCTACGAGCAGTACTTC.

DNA of the CDR3: TGTGCCAGCAGCGCTACAGGGGGCCCCAACACCGGGGAGCTGTTTTTT. Translated, it gives CASSATGGPNTGELFF. This rearrangement joins TRBV21-1 to TRBJ2-2; the tabulated D call, TRBD1, remains unverified against the DNA. TRBV21-1 has pseudogene status. The CDR3 has 16 residues.

As DNA, the CDR3 is TGTGCCTGGGGTCGACTAGCAAGCGAGCAGTACTTC. Its protein product is CAWGRLASEQYF. V usage is TRBV30 and J usage is TRBJ2-7; 7 bases match TRBD2. V was clipped by 5 bases and J by 6 bases; unmatched bases: 7. Germline V gene lookup returns CDR1 GTSNPN and CDR2 SVGIG (reference sequence). The CDR3 length is 12 residues.

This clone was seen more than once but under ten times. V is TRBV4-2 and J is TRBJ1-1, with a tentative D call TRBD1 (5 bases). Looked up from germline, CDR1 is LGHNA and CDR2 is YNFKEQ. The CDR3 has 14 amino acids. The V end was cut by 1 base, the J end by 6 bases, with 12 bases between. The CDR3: CASSQAGGSAEAFF. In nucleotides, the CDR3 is TGTGCCAGCAGCCAAGCCGGGGGTAGCGCTGAAGCTTTCTTT.

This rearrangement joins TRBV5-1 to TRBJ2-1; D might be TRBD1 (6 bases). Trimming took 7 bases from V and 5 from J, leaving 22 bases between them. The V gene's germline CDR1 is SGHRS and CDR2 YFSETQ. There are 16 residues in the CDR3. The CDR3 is CASSSYRDRLNNEQFF. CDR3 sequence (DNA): TGCGCCAGCTCGAGTTACAGGGACCGTCTCAACAATGAGCAGTTCTTC. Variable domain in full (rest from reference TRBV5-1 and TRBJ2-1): KAGVTQTPRYLIKTRGQQVTLSCSPISGHRSVSWYQQTPGQGLQFLFEYFSETQRNKGNFPGRFSGRQFSNSRSEMNVSTLELGDSALYLCASSSYRDRLNNEQFFGPGTRLTVL.

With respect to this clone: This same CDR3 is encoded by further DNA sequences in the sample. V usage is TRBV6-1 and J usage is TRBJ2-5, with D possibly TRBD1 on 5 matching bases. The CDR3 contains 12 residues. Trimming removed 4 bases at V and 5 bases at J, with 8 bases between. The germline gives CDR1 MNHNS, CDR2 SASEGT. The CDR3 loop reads CASSGRDETQYF. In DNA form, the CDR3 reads TGTGCCAGCAGTGGCAGGGATGAGACCCAGTACTTC.

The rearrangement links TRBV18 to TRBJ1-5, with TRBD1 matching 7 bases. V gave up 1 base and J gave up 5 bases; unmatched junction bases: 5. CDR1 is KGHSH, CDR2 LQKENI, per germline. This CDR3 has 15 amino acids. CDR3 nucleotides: TGTGCCAGCTCACCACGACAGGGAACGGATCAGCCCCAGCATTTT. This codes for CASSPRQGTDQPQHF.

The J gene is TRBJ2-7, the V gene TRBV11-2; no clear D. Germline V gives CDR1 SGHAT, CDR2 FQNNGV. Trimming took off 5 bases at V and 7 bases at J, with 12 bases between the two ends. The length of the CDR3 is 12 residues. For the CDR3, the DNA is TGTGCCAGCAGCCCCGGACGTGATGAGCAGTACTTC. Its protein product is CASSPGRDEQYF.